These 23 T cell receptor beta chains came from one sample sequenced in a study of patients and donors after allogeneic stem cell transplantation. Via MiXCR, TCRdb re-called the RT-PCR reads, giving one row per CDR3 protein. The table lists under 30,000 distinct CDR3 sequences, 25% to 30% of them singletons. Specimen: blood, either unsorted or a sorted T cell fraction (not recorded which). These receptors were taken from a human donor who was either an allogeneic HSCT recipient or a stem cell or donor lymphocyte infusion donor (not recorded which). It is not recorded whose cells these are; they may come from a transplant donor.

The chain recombines TRBV20-1 with TRBJ2-3; D unresolved. Germline loops: CDR1 DFQATT, CDR2 SNEGSKA (reference sequence). The CDR3 consists of 12 residues. The V end lost 4 bases, the J end lost 3 bases, and 8 bases lay between the germline ends. The CDR3 bases are TGCAGTGCTATACCAGAGACAGATACGCAGTATTTT. Protein: CSAIPETDTQYF.

This clonotype showed up many times. V gene TRBV5-6 combines with J gene TRBJ1-2; the D is unclear. The CDR3 covers 15 residues. With 7 bases removed from V and 2 bases from J, the gap between germline ends came to 18 bases. CDR1 SGHDT and CDR2 YYEEEE come from the germline V gene. In DNA form, the CDR3 reads TGTGCCAGCGAGAATGAGCAGCGGCGGAACTATGGCTACACCTTC. This translates into CASENEQRRNYGYTF.

The gene calls are TRBV28 and TRBJ1-5, with 7 nucleotides matching TRBD1. The trim removed 9 bases at V and 4 bases at J, leaving 18 bases unmatched. CDR3 length: 17 residues. Per germline, CDR1 MDHEN and CDR2 SYDVKM. CDR3 DNA: TGTGCCAGTTCAGGAGAGGGATGGGGACAGCGTAATCAGCCCCAGCATTTT. Amino acids: CASSGEGWGQRNQPQHF.

The chain joins TRBV7-6 to TRBJ1-2; D unresolved. With 1 base removed from V and 3 bases from J, the gap between germline ends came to 6 bases. The length of the CDR3 is 13 residues. From germline, CDR1 is SGHVS and CDR2 FNYEAQ. The CDR3 sequence: CASSLGSHYGYTF. The CDR3, as DNA: TGTGCCAGCAGCTTAGGGAGCCACTATGGCTACACCTTC.

V usage is TRBV29-1 and J usage is TRBJ1-3; D is uncertain. With 6 bases removed from V and 0 bases from J, the gap between germline ends came to 6 bases. This CDR3 has 12 residues. Germline V gives CDR1 SQVTM, CDR2 ANQGSEA. The chain's CDR3 is CSVVSSGNTIYF. CDR3 coding DNA: TGCAGCGTGGTTAGCTCTGGAAACACCATATATTTT.

This clonotype is termed medium-sized. V is TRBV5-8 and J is TRBJ1-6; TRBD1 matches at 9 bases. V dropped 4 bases and J dropped 6; count of bases not matched to a gene: 5. CDR1 is SGHTS and CDR2 is YDEGEE in the germline V gene. The CDR3 loop spans 15 amino acids. The CDR3 DNA reads TGTGCCAGCAGCCTGGGACAGGGCGGTAATTCACCCCTCCACTTT. It codes for CASSLGQGGNSPLHF.

This chain links TRBV5-1 with TRBJ2-2; D is possibly TRBD2 (5 bases). The CDR3 consists of 15 residues. V dropped 7 bases and J dropped 0 bases, with 13 bases sitting between them. The germline V gene encodes CDR1 SGHRS and CDR2 YFSETQ. CDR3 protein: CASGQREANTGELFF. CDR3 sequence (DNA): TGCGCCAGCGGCCAGAGGGAAGCGAACACCGGGGAGCTGTTTTTT.

In this sample, this clonotype turned up many times. The chain links TRBV12-3 or TRBV12-4 to TRBJ1-1; D is possibly TRBD1 (5 bases). The CDR3 runs to 14 residues. With 8 bases removed from V and 2 bases from J, the gap between germline ends came to 15 bases. The CDR3 here is CASSEGPINTEAFF. The CDR3 DNA follows: TGTGCCAGCTCCGAGGGACCGATAAACACTGAAGCTTTCTTT.

This chain connects TRBV27 to TRBJ2-7; D not certain. The CDR3 covers 14 residues. V lost 1 base and J 1 base, leaving 8 bases between the germline ends. CDR1 is MNHEY and CDR2 is SMNVEV in the germline V gene (reference sequence). The CDR3: CASSLYAVSYEQYV. The CDR3 nucleotides are TGTGCCAGCAGTTTATATGCGGTATCCTACGAGCAGTACGTC.

The genes are TRBV5-6 and TRBJ1-2, with D unresolved. Trimming cost V 0 bases and J 3 bases, with 3 bases left between them. The length of the CDR3 is 12 residues. The germline CDR1 and CDR2 sequences are SGHDT and YYEEEE. The CDR3 here is CASSLGYYGYTF. Here the CDR3 DNA reads TGTGCCAGCAGCTTGGGGTACTATGGCTACACCTTC.

This chain joins TRBV28 and TRBJ2-2; 8 positions match TRBD1. The germline V gene encodes CDR1 MDHEN and CDR2 SYDVKM. After removal of 6 bases from V and 1 base from J, the junction contained 7 bases not matched to a gene. The CDR3 has 16 amino acids. CDR3 protein: CASSRTGQGNTGELFF. CDR3 nucleotide sequence: TGTGCCAGCAGCCGCACCGGACAGGGGAACACCGGGGAGCTGTTTTTT. The full variable domain, in which reference TRBV28 and TRBJ2-2 provide the parts outside the CDR3, is DVKVTQSSRYLVKRTGEKVFLECVQDMDHENMFWYRQDPGLGLRLIYFSYDVKMKEKGDIPEGYSVSREKKERFSLILESASTNQTSMYLCASSRTGQGNTGELFFGEGSRLTVL.

This clonotype was observed a few times. V is TRBV20-1 and J is TRBJ1-4; no reliable D call. Germline assignment: CDR1 DFQATT and CDR2 SNEGSKA (reference sequence). The V end lost 6 bases, the J end lost 0 bases, and 17 bases lay between the germline ends. The CDR3 is 16 residues long. The CDR3 region is CSAPPAATATNEKLFF. CDR3 in DNA: TGCAGTGCCCCCCCGGCGGCAACTGCAACTAATGAAAAACTGTTTTTT.

This clonotype has only one observation. The rearrangement joins TRBV28 to TRBJ1-4; D may be TRBD1 (5 bases). The CDR3 contains 13 residues. Germline V gives CDR1 MDHEN, CDR2 SYDVKM. The CDR3 bases are TGTGCTACCAGGGAAGCAACTAATGAAAAACTGTTTTTT. Translated, it gives CATREATNEKLFF.

The chain links TRBV7-9 to TRBJ2-1; 8 nucleotides line up with TRBD2. The CDR3 spans 16 residues. Germline assignment: CDR1 SEHNR and CDR2 FQNEAQ (reference sequence). With 0 bases clipped from V and 2 bases from J, the junction kept 3 bases outside the gene matches. The CDR3 coding sequence is TGTGCCAGCAGCTTAGCTCGGGGGGGCACCTACAATGAGCAGTTCTTC. Translation gives CASSLARGGTYNEQFF. The full variable domain, with the rest looked up from reference TRBV7-9 and TRBJ2-1, is DTGVSQNPRHKITKRGQNVTFRCDPISEHNRLYWYRQTLGQGPEFLTYFQNEAQLEKSRLLSDRFSAERPKGSFSTLEIQRTEQGDSAMYLCASSLARGGTYNEQFFGPGTRLTVL.

This clonotype was picked up one time. This chain joins TRBV5-1 and TRBJ1-2; 8 nucleotides agree with TRBD1. Germline-derived CDR1 and CDR2 are SGHRS and YFSETQ. The trim removed 0 bases at V and 3 bases at J, leaving 13 bases unmatched. This CDR3 has 18 amino acids. The CDR3 coding sequence is TGCGCCAGCAGCTTGGACGGCGATTCCAGGGGGCGGGACTATGGCTACACCTTC. Its protein is CASSLDGDSRGRDYGYTF.

This clonotype appeared a few times. The chain combines TRBV12-3 or TRBV12-4 with TRBJ1-5; D is possibly TRBD1 (5 bases). Trimming took 7 bases from V and 3 from J, leaving 13 bases between them. The length of the CDR3 is 14 residues. The CDR3 sequence is CASTPTGPNQPQHF. CDR3 DNA sequence: TGTGCCAGCACCCCTACAGGTCCCAATCAGCCCCAGCATTTT.

The V gene is TRBV5-6, the J gene TRBJ1-1; possible D gene TRBD1, 6 bases. Trimming removed 1 base from V and 4 bases from J, with 8 bases in between. There are 13 residues in the CDR3. Germline V gives CDR1 SGHDT, CDR2 YYEEEE. The CDR3 reads CASSLNRVTEAFF. CDR3 DNA sequence: TGTGCCAGCAGCTTGAACAGGGTCACTGAAGCTTTCTTT.

The genes are TRBV4-2 and TRBJ2-3; no reliable D call. CDR3 length equals 12 residues. Trimming left V 1 base short and J 6 bases short, with 5 bases between. In germline, CDR1 is LGHNA, CDR2 YNFKEQ. This CDR3 is CASSQVTDTQYF. The CDR3 DNA reads as TGTGCCAGCAGCCAAGTAACTGATACGCAGTATTTT.

This clonotype was found once. The chain carries TRBV27 and TRBJ2-1; 13 bases line up with TRBD2. J gave up 3 bases and V 5 bases, and 4 bases lay outside the gene matches. Germline assignment: CDR1 MNHEY and CDR2 SMNVEV (reference sequence). The CDR3 is made up of 16 amino acids. The CDR3 nucleotides read TGTGCCAGCAGTCCCCGACTAGCGGGGGGCTACAATGAGCAGTTCTTC. The encoded protein is CASSPRLAGGYNEQFF.

The genes are TRBV21-1 and TRBJ1-1. TRBV21-1 is labeled a pseudogene. The CDR3 length is 16 residues. Here the CDR3 reads CASSKVQRLMNTEAFF. For the CDR3, the DNA is TGTGCCAGCAGCAAAGTCCAGAGGCTGATGAACACTGAAGCTTTCTTT.

This clonotype appeared a few times. The rearrangement links TRBV9 to TRBJ1-6; a weak D match, TRBD1 (5 bases). The CDR3 has 16 amino acids. Germline CDR1 SGDLS, CDR2 YYNGEE. Trimming removed 5 bases at V and 10 bases at J, with 22 bases between. CDR3 bases: TGTGCCAGCAGTCCACAAATTACAGGTTTTGAGTCACCCCTCCACTTT. Its protein product is CASSPQITGFESPLHF. The full variable domain, in which reference TRBV9 and TRBJ1-6 provide the parts outside the CDR3, is DSGVTQTPKHLITATGQRVTLRCSPRSGDLSVYWYQQSLDQGLQFLIQYYNGEERAKGNILERFSAQQFPDLHSELNLSSLELGDSALYFCASSPQITGFESPLHFGNGTRLTVT.

This clonotype has just a few counts. V usage is TRBV12-3 or TRBV12-4 and J usage is TRBJ1-3, with unresolved D. The V end was cut by 3 bases, the J end by 10 bases, with 4 bases between. The CDR3 runs to 10 residues. CDR3 nucleotides: TGTGCCAGCAGTTTGTCTACCATATATTTT. Its translation: CASSLSTIYF.

V and J are TRBV6-6 and TRBJ1-1; the D gene is possibly TRBD1 (6 bases). V dropped 8 bases and J dropped 1 base, with 8 bases sitting between them. The V gene's germline CDR1 is MNHNY and CDR2 SVGAGI (reference sequence). CDR3 length equals 12 residues. CDR3 DNA: TGTGCCAGCCAACAGGGGAACACTGAAGCTTTCTTT. Translated, it gives CASQQGNTEAFF.